This TCR beta chain was observed in a study of early T cells in non-severe SARS-CoV-2 infection. Turning to this clonotype: Its antigen is undetermined.

Findings and caveats of the study: Lookups in VDJdb leaned toward anti-spike CD8 responses and missed private and CD4 specificities.

The TCR library protocol was used to attach unique molecular identifiers. These identifiers were attached to individual cDNA molecules. One entry per CDR3 protein results from TCRdb running MiXCR on the 5' RACE reads. The sample has some 78,000 distinct CDR3 sequences, roughly 13% seen once. This CDR3 is 15 amino acids long. The sample taken for sequencing was whole blood. The receptor was isolated from an adult who was a healthcare worker with PCR-confirmed SARS-CoV-2 infection or an uninfected control (not recorded which). The rearrangement joins TRBV21-1 to TRBJ2-7. TRBV21-1 is noted as a pseudogene. The CDR3 here is CASSKEPRNWYEQYF. The CDR3 DNA sequence: TGTGCCAGCAGCAAAGAACCGCGGAATTGGTACGAGCAGTACTTC.